The clone carrying this T cell receptor beta chain was observed many times. With RNA at 10%, 30% or 50%, naive CD8 libraries came from about 20,000 to 1,000,000 sorted cells. Previously published methods and listed TCR primers were used for the bulk TCR libraries. MiXCR was run by TCRdb on the PCR reads, yielding one entry per CDR3 protein. The sample has 400,000 to 600,000 distinct CDR3 sequences; roughly a fifth are singletons. The CDR3 runs 14 residues. J was trimmed by 2 bases and V by 3 bases; bases with no gene match: 7. CDR1 is GTSNPN and CDR2 is SVGIG in the germline V gene (reference sequence). This specimen comes from a study of molecular identifiers for immune sequencing clone quantification.

The genes are TRBV30 and TRBJ2-7; 7 bases fit TRBD1. Material for sequencing was naive CD8+ T cells from blood, with Jurkat cell RNA spiked in. Subset given: FACS-sorted CD8+CD4-CCR7+CD45RA+ naive T cells. The clonotype comes from a human donor in good health. Some libraries in this study had Jurkat cell RNA spiked in. The CDR3 is CAWSLGQLTYEQYF. CDR3 nucleotide sequence: TGTGCCTGGAGCCTGGGACAGCTGACCTACGAGCAGTACTTC.